The clone carrying this TCR beta chain was observed a handful of times. Its antigen is not identified. The germline V gene encodes CDR1 SGHDN and CDR2 FVKESK. Losses at the gene ends were 2 bases for V and 3 bases for J; bases not matched to a gene: 2. This CDR3 comprises 14 residues. TCRdb redid the calling of the reads with MiXCR, one entry per CDR3 protein. The data hold about 490,000 distinct CDR3 sequences, with 16% observed a single time. The data belong to a study of T cell repertoires in cytomegalovirus infection. Study as a whole: The public TCR beta signatures pointed to both CMV infection and matching HLA type.

The study, taken as a whole, reports: Dominating the ex vivo response were HLA-C-restricted CMV-specific TCR beta clonotypes.

Specimen: CD8+ T cells from PBMCs. This TCR derives from a human donor in good health (CMV status not recorded). Some clones in this sample may be carry-over from other donors' samples. The chain uses TRBV14 and TRBJ2-7; TRBD1 agrees at 9 bases. The CDR3 region is CASSQWTGDYEQYF. The CDR3 bases are TGTGCCAGCAGCCAATGGACAGGGGACTACGAGCAGTACTTC. The full variable domain, rest sourced from reference TRBV14 and TRBJ2-7, is EAGVTQFPSHSVIEKGQTVTLRCDPISGHDNLYWYRRVMGKEIKFLLHFVKESKQDESGMPNNRFLAERTGGTYSTLKVQPAELEDSGVYFCASSQWTGDYEQYFGPGTRLTVT.